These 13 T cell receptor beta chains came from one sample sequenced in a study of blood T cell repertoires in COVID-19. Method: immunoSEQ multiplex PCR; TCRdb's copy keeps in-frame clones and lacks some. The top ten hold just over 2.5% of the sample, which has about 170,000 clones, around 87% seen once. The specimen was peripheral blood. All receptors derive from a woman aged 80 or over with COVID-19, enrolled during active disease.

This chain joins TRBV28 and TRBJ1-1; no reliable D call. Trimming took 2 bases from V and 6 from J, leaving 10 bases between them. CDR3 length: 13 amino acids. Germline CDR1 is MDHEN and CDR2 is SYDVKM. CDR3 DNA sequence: TGTGCCAGCAGTTTAGAGTTCATCCCTGAAGCTTTCTTT. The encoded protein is CASSLEFIPEAFF.

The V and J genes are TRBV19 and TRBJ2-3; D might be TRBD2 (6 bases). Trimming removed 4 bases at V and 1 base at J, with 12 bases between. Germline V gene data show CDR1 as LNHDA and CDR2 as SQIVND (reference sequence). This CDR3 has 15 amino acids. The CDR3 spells CASSTVAVGTDTQYF. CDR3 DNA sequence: TGTGCCAGTAGTACAGTAGCGGTAGGCACAGATACGCAGTATTTT.

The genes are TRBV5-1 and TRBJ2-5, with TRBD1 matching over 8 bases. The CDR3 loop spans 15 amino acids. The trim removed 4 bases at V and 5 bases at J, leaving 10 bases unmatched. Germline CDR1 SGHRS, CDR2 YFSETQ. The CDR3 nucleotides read TGCGCCAGCAGCCCTACGACAGGGGTTGATGAGACCCAGTACTTC. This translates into CASSPTTGVDETQYF.

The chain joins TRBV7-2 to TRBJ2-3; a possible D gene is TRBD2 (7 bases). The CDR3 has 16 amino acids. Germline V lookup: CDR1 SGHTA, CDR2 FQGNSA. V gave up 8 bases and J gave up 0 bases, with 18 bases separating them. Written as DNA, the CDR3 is TGTGCCAGCGTCCTAGGGGGGGGCGGGAGCACAGATACGCAGTATTTT. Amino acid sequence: CASVLGGGGSTDTQYF.

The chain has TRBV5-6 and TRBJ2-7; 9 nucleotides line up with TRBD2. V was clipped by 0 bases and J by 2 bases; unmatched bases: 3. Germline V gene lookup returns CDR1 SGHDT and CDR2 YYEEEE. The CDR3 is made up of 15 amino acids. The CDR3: CASSLVSGSPYEQYF. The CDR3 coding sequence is TGTGCCAGCAGCTTGGTTAGCGGGAGTCCCTACGAGCAGTACTTC. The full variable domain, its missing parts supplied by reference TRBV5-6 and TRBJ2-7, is DAGVTQSPTHLIKTRGQQVTLRCSPKSGHDTVSWYQQALGQGPQFIFQYYEEEERQRGNFPDRFSGHQFPNYSSELNVNALLLGDSALYLCASSLVSGSPYEQYFGPGTRLTVT.

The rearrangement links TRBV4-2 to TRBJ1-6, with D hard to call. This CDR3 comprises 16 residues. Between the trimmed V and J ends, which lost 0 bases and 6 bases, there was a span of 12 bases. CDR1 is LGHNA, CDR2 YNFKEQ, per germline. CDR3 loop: CASSQEGSVPNSPLHF. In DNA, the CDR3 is TGTGCCAGCAGCCAAGAGGGCTCAGTGCCTAATTCACCCCTCCACTTT.

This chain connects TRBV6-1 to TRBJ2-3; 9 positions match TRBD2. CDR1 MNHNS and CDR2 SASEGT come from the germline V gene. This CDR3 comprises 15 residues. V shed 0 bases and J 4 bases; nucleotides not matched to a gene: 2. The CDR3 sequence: CASSEAGLAADTQYF. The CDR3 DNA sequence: TGTGCCAGCAGTGAAGCGGGACTAGCTGCAGATACGCAGTATTTT.

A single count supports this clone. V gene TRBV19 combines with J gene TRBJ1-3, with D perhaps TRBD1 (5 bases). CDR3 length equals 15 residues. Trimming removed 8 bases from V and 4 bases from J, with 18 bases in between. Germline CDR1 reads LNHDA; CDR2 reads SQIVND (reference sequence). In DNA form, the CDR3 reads TGTGCCAGTGGGGCCCCAGGGAGGCGAGGAAACACCATATATTTT. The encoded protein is CASGAPGRRGNTIYF.

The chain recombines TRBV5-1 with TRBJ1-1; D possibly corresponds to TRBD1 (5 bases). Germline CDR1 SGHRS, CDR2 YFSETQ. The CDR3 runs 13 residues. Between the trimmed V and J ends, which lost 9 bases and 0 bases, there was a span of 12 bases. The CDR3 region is CATKDTMNTEAFF. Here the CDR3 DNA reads TGCGCCACCAAGGACACGATGAACACTGAAGCTTTCTTT.

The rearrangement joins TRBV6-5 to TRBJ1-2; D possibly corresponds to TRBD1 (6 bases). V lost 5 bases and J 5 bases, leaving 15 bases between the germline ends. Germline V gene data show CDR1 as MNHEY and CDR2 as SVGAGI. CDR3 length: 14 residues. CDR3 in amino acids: CASSTGGRLYGYTF. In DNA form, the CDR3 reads TGTGCCAGCAGTACCGGGGGGCGGTTGTATGGCTACACCTTC.

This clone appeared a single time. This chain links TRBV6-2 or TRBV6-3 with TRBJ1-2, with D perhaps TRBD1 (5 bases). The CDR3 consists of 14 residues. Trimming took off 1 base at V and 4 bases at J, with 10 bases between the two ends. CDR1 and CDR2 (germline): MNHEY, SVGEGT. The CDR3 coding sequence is TGTGCCAGCAGTTACTTTACAGGCAGCTATGGCTACACCTTC. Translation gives CASSYFTGSYGYTF.

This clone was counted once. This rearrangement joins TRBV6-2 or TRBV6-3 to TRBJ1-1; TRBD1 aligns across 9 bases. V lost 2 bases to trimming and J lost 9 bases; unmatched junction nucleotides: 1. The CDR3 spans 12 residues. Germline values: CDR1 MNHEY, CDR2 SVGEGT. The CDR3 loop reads CASSYGTGKAFF. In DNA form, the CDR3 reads TGTGCCAGCAGTTACGGGACAGGGAAAGCTTTCTTT.

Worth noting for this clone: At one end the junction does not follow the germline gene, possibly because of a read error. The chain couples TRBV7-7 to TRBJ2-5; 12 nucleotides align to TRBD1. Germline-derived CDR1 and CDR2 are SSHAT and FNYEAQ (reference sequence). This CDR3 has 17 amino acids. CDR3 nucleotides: TGTGCTAGCAGCTTTGGGCGAGGGACAGGGGGCCGAGAGACCCAGTACTTC. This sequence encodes CASSFGRGTGGRETQYF.